A single TCR beta chain is shown here with its context. What it binds is unknown. Sequencing was performed with immunoSEQ multiplex PCR; in TCRdb, only in-frame clones are kept and a portion is missing. Of 150,000 to 200,000 clones listed, approximately 90% are singletons. These data are taken from a study of cytotoxic CD8 clonotypes in ibrutinib-treated CLL. Study background: After median roughly 68 months, roughly 14 stayed in remission, some 12 progressed; responses approximately 24 partial, 2 complete. Mean yields were nearly 260,000 productive templates and some 90,000 productive rearrangements per sample. Study-level points and caveats: Clonality rose at ibrutinib response, held steady in sustained remission, and fell toward baseline at progression.

V was clipped by 4 bases and J by 5 bases, with 10 bases between them. Germline V lookup: CDR1 SGHTS, CDR2 YDEGEE. This CDR3 has 12 amino acids. The source material was PBMCs, sampled at disease progression, from a patient treated with ibrutinib. This clonotype originated in a human donor with chronic lymphocytic leukemia. The chain links TRBV5-8 to TRBJ2-7, with unresolved D. CDR3 sequence (DNA): TGTGCCAGCAGCCGTCTTGATAACGAGCAGTACTTC. Translated, it gives CASSRLDNEQYF.